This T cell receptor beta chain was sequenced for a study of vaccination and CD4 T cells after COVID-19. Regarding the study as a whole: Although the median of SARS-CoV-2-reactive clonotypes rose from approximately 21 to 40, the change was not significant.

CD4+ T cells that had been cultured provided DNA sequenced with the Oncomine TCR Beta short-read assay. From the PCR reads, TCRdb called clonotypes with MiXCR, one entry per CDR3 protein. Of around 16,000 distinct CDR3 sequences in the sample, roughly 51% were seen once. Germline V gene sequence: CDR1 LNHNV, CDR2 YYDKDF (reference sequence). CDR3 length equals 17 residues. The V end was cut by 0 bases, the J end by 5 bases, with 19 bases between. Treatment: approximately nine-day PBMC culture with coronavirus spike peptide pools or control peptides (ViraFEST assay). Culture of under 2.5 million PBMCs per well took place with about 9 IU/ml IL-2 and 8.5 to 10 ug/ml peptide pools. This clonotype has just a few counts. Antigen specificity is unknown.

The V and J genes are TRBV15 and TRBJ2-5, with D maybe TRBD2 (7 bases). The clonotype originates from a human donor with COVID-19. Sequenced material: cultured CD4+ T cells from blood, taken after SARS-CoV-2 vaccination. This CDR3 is CATSRDRSWGGGETQYF. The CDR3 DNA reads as TGTGCCACCAGCAGAGATCGGAGTTGGGGGGGCGGGGAGACCCAGTACTTC.